This T cell receptor (beta chain) was observed in a study of cytomegalovirus exposure and HLA in healthy donors. The CDR3 has 17 residues. Trimming removed 5 bases from V and 0 bases from J; junction bases left unmatched: 12. CDR1 and CDR2 from the germline V gene are SGHDT and YYEEEE. PCR was performed using 60 Vbeta and 13 Jbeta primers. The assay was immunoSEQ multiplex PCR, and TCRdb's table has in-frame clones only and misses some. This table holds more than 150,000 clones, more than 60% found once. V is TRBV5-6 and J is TRBJ2-7, with TRBD1 matching over 9 bases. Sequenced sample: PBMCs. The TCR originated in a woman aged 40 to 50 in good health and CMV-seropositive. For the CDR3, the DNA is TGTGCCAGCAGGGAACCGGGACAGGGCTACGACTCCTACGAGCAGTACTTC. Its translation is CASREPGQGYDSYEQYF. The variable domain in full, with the rest retrieved from reference TRBV5-6 and TRBJ2-7, is DAGVTQSPTHLIKTRGQQVTLRCSPKSGHDTVSWYQQALGQGPQFIFQYYEEEERQRGNFPDRFSGHQFPNYSSELNVNALLLGDSALYLCASREPGQGYDSYEQYFGPGTRLTVT.